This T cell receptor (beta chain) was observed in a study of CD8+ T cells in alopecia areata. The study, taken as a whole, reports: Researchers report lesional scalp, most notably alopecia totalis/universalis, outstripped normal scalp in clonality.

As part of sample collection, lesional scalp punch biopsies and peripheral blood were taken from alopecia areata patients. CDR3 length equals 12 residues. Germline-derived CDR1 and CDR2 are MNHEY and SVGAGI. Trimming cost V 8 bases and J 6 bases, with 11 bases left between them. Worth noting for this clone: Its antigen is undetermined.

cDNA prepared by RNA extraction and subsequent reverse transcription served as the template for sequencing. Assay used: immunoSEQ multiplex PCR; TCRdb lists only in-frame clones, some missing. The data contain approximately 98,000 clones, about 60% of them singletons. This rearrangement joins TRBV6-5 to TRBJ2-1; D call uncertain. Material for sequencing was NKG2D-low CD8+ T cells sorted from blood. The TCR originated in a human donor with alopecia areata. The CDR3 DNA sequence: TGTGCCAGCTACCTCAGCCTCAATGAGCAGTTCTTC. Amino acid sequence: CASYLSLNEQFF.